Included here is one T cell receptor beta chain sequence, with context. The table lists this clonotype with many counts. Its binding antigen is unknown. Nothing much larger sits one base from this clone, and base qualities are not available. The data belong to a study of T-cell memory formation after mild COVID-19 (dated by TCRdb to about 2021). About the study as a whole: TCR sequence clusters from the two donors were found to be largely donor specific. Longitudinal TCRalpha and TCRbeta repertoire sequencing tracked T-cell clones expanding and contracting after mild COVID-19 in a couple of donors. The cohort was made up of two young adult volunteers, one female and one male, who were previously healthy.

Broad study findings and their caveats: The study included only a couple of mild cases, and larger cohorts that include severe cases with pre-infection samples were judged to be necessary. Contracting CD4+ clones were located mainly in the CM and EM memory subsets, whereas CD8+ clones were found to be enriched in EMRA. Some responding clones were found in pre-infection memory, which suggests that pre-existing cross-reactive memory T cells took part in the SARS-CoV-2 response. The second-wave clones that peaked on day 37 were not confirmed to be SARS-CoV-2 specific. From day 15 to 85, contracting clones showed balanced CD4/CD8 phenotypes, whereas a second wave of clones that expanded from day 15 to 37 leaned towards CD4+.

Ficoll-Paque density gradient centrifugation was the method used to isolate PBMCs. The instrument given in TCRdb is Illumina NovaSeq 6000. TCRalpha and TCRbeta cDNA libraries were built by 5'RACE with constant-segment primers, adding sample barcodes and unique molecular identifiers. Trizol reagent was used to extract RNA from every sample. Library amplification was performed in two PCR steps, and a second sample barcode and Illumina TruSeq adapters were introduced in the second step. Sequencing of the libraries was done on an Illumina NovaSeq, producing 2 x 150 bp paired-end reads. The authors processed their data as follows. With migec v1.2.7, reads were demultiplexed and then collapsed into UMI-guided consensus sequences. Using mixcr v2.1.11, UMI consensuses were aligned to TRA and TRB V and J templates and then assembled into clonotypes. A clonotype was counted as expanded or contracted only if both edgeR and NoisET called the change significant, with noise models trained on biological replicates. For edgeR calls, the cutoffs were a false discovery rate-adjusted p below 0.01 and a log2 fold-change threshold of 1. As an exploratory analysis of dynamics, max-normalized trajectories of the 1000 most abundant clonotypes were examined by PCA with hierarchical clustering. Each responding clone was given a CD4 or CD8 phenotype based on the CD4+ and CD8+ repertoires, which had been sequenced separately. The raw public data were reprocessed by TCRdb itself: fastp quality trimming at Q25, MiXCR clonotype calling, in-frame beta chains only. When rows share a CDR3 protein, they turn into one entry using the most common DNA and genes. V and J calls and clone size were set by TCRdb, not the authors. This sample holds approximately 400,000 distinct CDR3 sequences; roughly 24% were observed only once. 8.8% of the sample rests with the top ten.

The CDR3 covers 11 residues, taking in both the cysteine and the phenylalanine. Only the CDR3 portion is preserved as DNA: 33 bases, with reading frame beginning at the first base. V is pared back by 7 bases and J by 11 bases, with 14 bases lying between the germline termini. Taken from the germline V gene, the CDR1 and CDR2 loops are MNHEY and SVGAGI. This TCR was sampled from an adult woman who had mild COVID-19 (a few samples of this study predate the infection). The sample titles of this study are shuffled in the database, so cell type and time point are left out; the donor was told from shared clones. In this chain, TRBV6-5 is recombined with TRBJ1-1; perhaps TRBD1 is the D gene, with 5 bases matching. Sequenced sample: PBMCs or a T cell subset sorted from them (not recorded which). The CDR3 reads as follows: CASKKGSWAFF. The DNA sequence follows: TGTGCCAGCAAAAAGGGGTCATGGGCTTTCTTT.